This T cell receptor beta chain was obtained from a study of identical twins. The CDR3 consists of 14 residues. Trimming at V came to 4 bases and at J to 5 bases, leaving 6 bases not matched to a gene. A word on this clonotype: Its antigen remains unidentified.

From the 5' RACE reads, TCRdb called clonotypes with MiXCR, one entry per CDR3 protein. The table includes around 1.7 million distinct CDR3 sequences, under 35% detected once. Findings and caveats of the study: Recombination models fit unrelated individuals' TCR alpha sharing but underestimated twins'.

Sample: cord blood. V usage is TRBV12-3 or TRBV12-4 and J usage is TRBJ2-5; 8 bases map to TRBD1. The receptor was isolated from a newborn girl in good health. CDR3 nucleotides: TGTGCCAGCAGTTGGACAGGGATTTCTGAGACCCAGTACTTC. As protein: CASSWTGISETQYF.